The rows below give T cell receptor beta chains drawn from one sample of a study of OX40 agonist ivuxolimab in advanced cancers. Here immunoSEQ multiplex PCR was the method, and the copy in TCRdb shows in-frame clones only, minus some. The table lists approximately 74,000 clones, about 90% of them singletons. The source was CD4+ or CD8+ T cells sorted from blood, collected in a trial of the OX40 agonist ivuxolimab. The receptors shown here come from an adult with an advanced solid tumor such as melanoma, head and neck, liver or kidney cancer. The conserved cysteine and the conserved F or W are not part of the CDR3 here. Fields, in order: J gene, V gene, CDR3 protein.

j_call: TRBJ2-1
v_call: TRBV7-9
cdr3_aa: ASSPGTSWNEQF

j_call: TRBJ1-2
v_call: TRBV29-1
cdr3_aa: SIGGSYGYT

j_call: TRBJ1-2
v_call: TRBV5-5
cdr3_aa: ASSFEPIGYGYT

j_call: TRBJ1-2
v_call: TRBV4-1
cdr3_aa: ASSQGVSGRLVYGYT

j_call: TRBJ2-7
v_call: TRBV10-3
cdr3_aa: AISESEVGTGSYEQY

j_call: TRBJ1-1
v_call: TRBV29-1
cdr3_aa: SARNGVMNTEAF

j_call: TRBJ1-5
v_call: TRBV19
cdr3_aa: ASTPTGTQPQH

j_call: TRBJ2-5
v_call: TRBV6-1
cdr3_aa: ASSEGYRGETQY

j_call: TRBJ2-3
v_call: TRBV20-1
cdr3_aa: SARESDTQY

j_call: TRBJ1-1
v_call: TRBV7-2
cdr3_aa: ASSPDRGVEAF

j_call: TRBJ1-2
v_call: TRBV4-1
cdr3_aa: ASSRAGTGTESNYGYT

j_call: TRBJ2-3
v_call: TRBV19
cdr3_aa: ATGRIETDTQY

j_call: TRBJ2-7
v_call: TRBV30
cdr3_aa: AWSTGYREQY

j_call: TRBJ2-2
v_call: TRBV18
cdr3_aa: ASSTLLDREHTGELF

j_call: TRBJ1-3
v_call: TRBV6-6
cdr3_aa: ASKPTGPKTGNTIY

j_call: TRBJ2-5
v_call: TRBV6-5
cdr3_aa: ASSYLYGTQY

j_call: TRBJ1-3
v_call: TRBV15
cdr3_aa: ATSRESRNTIY

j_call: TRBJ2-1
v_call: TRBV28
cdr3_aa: ASSLGLGSYNEQF

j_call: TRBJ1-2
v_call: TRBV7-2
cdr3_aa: ASSPPSSAGYGYT

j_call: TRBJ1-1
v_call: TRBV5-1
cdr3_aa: ASSPTGIPEAF

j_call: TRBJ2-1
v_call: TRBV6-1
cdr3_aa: ASSAQQGVGYNEQF

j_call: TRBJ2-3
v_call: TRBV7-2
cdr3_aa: ASSPPSGGTDTQY

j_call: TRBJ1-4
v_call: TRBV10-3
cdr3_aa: AISESEGWEKLF

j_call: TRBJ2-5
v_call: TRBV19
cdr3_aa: ASSIAMNQETQY

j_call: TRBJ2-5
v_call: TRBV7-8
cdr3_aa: ASSPRRSQETQY

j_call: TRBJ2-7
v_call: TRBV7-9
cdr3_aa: ASTRLYGGQEQY

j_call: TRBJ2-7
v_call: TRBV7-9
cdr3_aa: ASSSYGTTGYEQY

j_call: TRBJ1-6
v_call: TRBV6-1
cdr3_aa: ASSPLTGQSSPLH

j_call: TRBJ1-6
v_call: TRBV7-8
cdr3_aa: ASSLTGSPNNSPLH

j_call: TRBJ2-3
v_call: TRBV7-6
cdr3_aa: ASSLTASSTDTQY

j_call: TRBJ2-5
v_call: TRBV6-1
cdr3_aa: ASSARLAGETQY

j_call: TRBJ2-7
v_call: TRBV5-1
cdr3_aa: ASRVDRDREQY

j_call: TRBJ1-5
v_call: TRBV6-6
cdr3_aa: ASSARDRASNQPQH

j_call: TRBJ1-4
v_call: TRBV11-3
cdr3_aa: ASSGPGGTNEKLF

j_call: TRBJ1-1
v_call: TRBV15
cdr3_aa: ATSRETDRVGTEAF

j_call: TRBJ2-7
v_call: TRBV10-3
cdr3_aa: AITPNRGSYEQY

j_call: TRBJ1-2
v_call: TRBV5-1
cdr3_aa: ASSLDFYGYT

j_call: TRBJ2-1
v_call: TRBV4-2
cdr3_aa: ASSQDPSSSYNEQF

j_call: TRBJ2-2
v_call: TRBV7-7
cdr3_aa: ASSFGPNTGELF

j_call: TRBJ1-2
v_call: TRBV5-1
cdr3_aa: ASSGGPGVDYGYT